Listed below are T cell receptor beta chains from one sample, sequenced in a study of blood T cells in healthy people across ages. TCRdb re-derived calls from the 5' RACE reads in MiXCR, one entry per CDR3 protein. The data contain 650,000 to 800,000 distinct CDR3 sequences, around 43% of them singletons. Sequenced sample: blood. These receptors came from a man aged 60 to 69 in good health. Each CDR3 is given with its conserved first and last residue. Fields, in order: D gene, J gene, V gene, clone size, CDR3 protein, CDR3 DNA. D genes are given only for firm matches. Clone size appears in some rows only: once, few, many, or a class for an expanded clone.

>-|TRBJ1-4|TRBV29-1|few
CSVLDGATNEKLFF
TGCAGCGTCTTGGACGGTGCAACTAATGAAAAACTGTTTTTT
>-|TRBJ1-4|TRBV6-6|-
CASSPIREKLFF
TGTGCCAGCAGCCCTATTAGGGAAAAACTGTTTTTT
>TRBD1|TRBJ2-7|TRBV27|once
CARRTGPSYEQYF
TGTGCCAGAAGGACAGGACCGTCCTACGAGCAGTACTTC
>-|TRBJ2-7|TRBV29-1|many
CSVRDPSSYEQYF
TGCAGCGTAAGGGACCCGAGCTCCTACGAGCAGTACTTC
>TRBD1|TRBJ2-2|TRBV29-1|few
CSVDPRGQGNGELFF
TGCAGCGTTGACCCCCGGGGACAGGGTAACGGGGAGCTGTTTTTT
>TRBD2|TRBJ2-7|TRBV2|-
CATMTSGFYEQYF
TGTGCCACCATGACTAGCGGTTTCTACGAGCAGTACTTC
>TRBD1|TRBJ1-1|TRBV6-1|few
CASNGQGGYEAFF
TGTGCCAGCAATGGACAGGGGGGATATGAAGCTTTCTTT
>TRBD2|TRBJ2-7|TRBV12-3/TRBV12-4|once
CASSTTGVAGSSYEQYF
TGTGCCAGCAGTACAACCGGGGTAGCGGGGAGCTCCTACGAGCAGTACTTC
>-|TRBJ2-7|TRBV27|few
CASRTGVLSEQYF
TGTGCCAGCAGGACCGGGGTACTCTCCGAGCAGTACTTC
>-|TRBJ1-2|TRBV4-3|few
CASSQTSQADYGYTF
TGCGCCAGCAGCCAAACCAGTCAGGCGGACTATGGCTACACCTTC
>-|TRBJ2-7|TRBV25-1|few
CASSDSRAFGDEQYF
TGTGCCAGCAGTGATTCGCGGGCCTTCGGGGACGAGCAGTACTTC
>-|TRBJ2-3|TRBV20-1|few
CSAIIGPGTDTQYF
TGCAGTGCCATAATTGGACCTGGCACAGATACGCAGTATTTT
>-|TRBJ1-5|TRBV4-1|-
CASSQDRNNQPQHF
TGCGCCAGCAGCCAAGATAGGAACAATCAGCCCCAGCATTTT
>-|TRBJ2-5|TRBV7-9|-
CASSLRPAPSYQETQYF
TGTGCCAGCAGCTTGAGACCAGCCCCGTCGTACCAAGAGACCCAGTACTTC
>-|TRBJ2-2|TRBV7-2|-
CASSSTDSTGELFF
TGTGCCAGCAGCTCAACCGATTCCACCGGGGAGCTGTTTTTT
>-|TRBJ2-1|TRBV29-1|-
CSAVRLEYNEQFF
TGCAGCGCCGTCCGGTTGGAGTACAATGAGCAGTTCTTC
>-|TRBJ2-4|TRBV20-1|-
CSAKSVAKNIQYF
TGCAGTGCTAAAAGTGTAGCCAAAAACATTCAGTACTTC
>TRBD1|TRBJ2-7|TRBV4-1|-
CASSQVQGQGISYEQYF
TGCGCCAGCAGCCAAGTTCAGGGACAGGGGATCTCCTACGAGCAGTACTTC
>TRBD2|TRBJ2-1|TRBV6-2/TRBV6-3|few
CASRSSGGAGGSYNEQFF
TGTGCCAGCAGGTCTAGCGGGGGGGCAGGCGGTTCTTACAATGAGCAGTTCTTC
>TRBD2|TRBJ2-7|TRBV20-1|few
CSARDASGGPEGYEQYF
TGCAGTGCTAGGGATGCTAGCGGGGGGCCCGAAGGATACGAGCAGTACTTC
>-|TRBJ2-3|TRBV7-2|few
CASSVWGSTDTQYF
TGTGCCAGCAGCGTCTGGGGTAGCACAGACACGCAGTATTTT
>-|TRBJ1-2|TRBV7-9|-
CASSLTGISYGYTF
TGTGCCAGCAGCTTGACGGGGATCTCCTATGGCTACACCTTC
>-|TRBJ1-1|TRBV19|-
CASRTATPNSKNTEAFF
TGTGCCAGTAGGACAGCGACCCCCAATTCGAAGAACACTGAAGCTTTCTTT